This T cell receptor (beta chain) was identified in a study of blood T cell repertoires in COVID-19. The CDR3 length is 13 residues. V was trimmed by 5 bases and J by 6 bases, leaving 11 bases between them. The germline gives CDR1 MNHEY, CDR2 SVGAGI. Repertoires were generated with immunoSEQ multiplex PCR, while TCRdb's copy carries only in-frame clones and drops some. This repertoire shows some 300,000 clones, around 92% found once; its top ten account for just under 9.5%. Sequences were obtained from PBMCs or T cells enriched from blood (not recorded which). The chain has TRBV6-5 and TRBJ1-5, with D uncertain. The TCR sequence derives from a young woman who had recovered from COVID-19. Here the CDR3 reads CASSTAVGQPQHF. The CDR3 bases are TGTGCCAGCAGTACAGCGGTCGGTCAGCCCCAGCATTTT.